This paragraph covers one T cell receptor beta chain sequence. Per the germline V gene, CDR1 is MRHNA and CDR2 is SNTAGT. The CDR3 spans 19 residues. V dropped 2 bases and J dropped 12 bases, with 31 bases sitting between them. The record originates from a study of cytomegalovirus exposure and HLA in healthy donors. The method was immunoSEQ multiplex PCR; TCRdb's version includes in-frame clones alone and lacks a portion of them. Of 150,000 to 200,000 clones listed, roughly 83% are singletons. The chain uses TRBV6-4 and TRBJ2-2, with D tentatively TRBD2 (6 bases). Sequenced input: PBMCs. This receptor was identified in a man in his thirties or forties in good health and CMV-seropositive. The CDR3 nucleotides are TGTGCCAGCAGTGACCCCCCGAGAGGCGAGCTGGGGGGAACTGGAAAGCTGTTTTTT. Protein product: CASSDPPRGELGGTGKLFF.